The clone carrying this T cell receptor beta chain was seen more than once but under ten times. This entry belongs to a study of blood T cell repertoires in COVID-19. Germline V gene sequence: CDR1 LGHDT, CDR2 YNNKEL (reference sequence). Between the trimmed V and J ends, which lost 3 bases and 4 bases, there was a span of 10 bases. The CDR3 has 14 residues. Repertoires were generated with immunoSEQ multiplex PCR, while TCRdb's copy carries only in-frame clones and drops some. Here the sample spans some 210,000 clones, around four fifths being singletons. The sample consisted of peripheral blood. The chain is built from TRBV3-1 (or the pseudogene TRBV3-2) and TRBJ1-3, with D perhaps TRBD1 (6 bases). This clonotype was obtained from a woman in her 70s with active or convalescent COVID-19. CDR3: CASSQGARGNTIYF. CDR3 in DNA: TGTGCCAGCAGCCAGGGGGCGAGAGGAAACACCATATATTTT.